These T cell receptor beta chains were read from a single sample in a study of CD8 T cells in Susac syndrome. MiXCR was run by TCRdb on the immunoSEQ multiplex PCR reads, yielding one entry per CDR3 protein. Here the sample spans some 160,000 distinct CDR3 sequences, around 95% being singletons. Input material: CD4+ T cells from PBMCs. The receptors derive from a human donor with Susac syndrome. CDR3s include the opening cysteine and the closing phenylalanine or tryptophan. The order of the fields is clone size, D gene, V gene, J gene, CDR3 DNA, CDR3 protein. The D gene is left open where the match is weak. Rows may omit the clone size; those that give it use once, few, many or a size class.

>.|.|TRBV20-1|TRBJ2-5
TGCAGTGCTAGCCAACAGGGTCGGCAAGAGACCCAGTACTTC
CSASQQGRQETQYF
>.|.|TRBV23-1|TRBJ1-2
TGCGCCAGCAGTTATCCCCGACCCCACAAACAACTCTATGGCTACACCTTC
CASSYPRPHKQLYGYTF
>.|.|TRBV18|TRBJ2-7
TGTGCCAGCTCACCACCTCAGCGAGAATCCTACGAGCAGTACTTC
CASSPPQRESYEQYF
>once|.|TRBV20-1|TRBJ2-5
TGCAGTGCTAGTGACGAGACCCAGTACTTC
CSASDETQYF
>.|TRBD2|TRBV5-4|TRBJ2-1
TGTGCCAGCAGCTTGGTACTAGCGGGAGTAAGTGAGCAGTTCTTC
CASSLVLAGVSEQFF
>.|.|TRBV29-1|TRBJ1-5
TGCAGCGTTAGGACCGAGAATCAGCCCCAGCATTTT
CSVRTENQPQHF
>.|.|TRBV20-1|TRBJ1-6
TGCAGTGCTACCCAGGGGACCGATAATTCACCCCTCCACTTT
CSATQGTDNSPLHF
>.|TRBD2|TRBV5-1|TRBJ2-6
TGCGCCAGCAGCTTGGGAGTAGCGGGAGCCTCTGGGGCCAACGTCCTGACTTTC
CASSLGVAGASGANVLTF
>.|.|TRBV3-1|TRBJ2-6
TGTGCCAGCAGCCACCCTTCCACAGGGATCGGGGCCAACGTCCTGACTTTC
CASSHPSTGIGANVLTF
>.|.|TRBV7-9|TRBJ2-2
TGTGCCAGCAGCTTAGCCCAGGGGACGGCCGGGGAGCTGTTTTTT
CASSLAQGTAGELFF
>.|TRBD1|TRBV20-1|TRBJ1-2
TGCAGTGCTAGAAATCCCGGGACAGCCTATGGCTACACCTTC
CSARNPGTAYGYTF
>.|.|TRBV20-1|TRBJ1-6
TGCAGTGCTATAACAGGGTCGGATTCACCCCTCCACTTT
CSAITGSDSPLHF
>.|TRBD2|TRBV5-1|TRBJ2-7
TGCGCCAGCAGCTTGCAGACTAGCGGTACCTACGAGCAGTACTTC
CASSLQTSGTYEQYF
>.|.|TRBV28|TRBJ2-7
TGTGCCAGCAGGACTAGGAACTACGAGCAGTACTTC
CASRTRNYEQYF
>.|.|TRBV5-1|TRBJ1-2
TGCGCCAGCAGCGGTTGGCAGAACTATGGCTACACCTTC
CASSGWQNYGYTF
>.|TRBD1|TRBV2|TRBJ2-7
TGTGCCAGCAGTGAAGCGCTTACAGGGGCCTACGAGCAGTACTTC
CASSEALTGAYEQYF
>.|TRBD2|TRBV25-1|TRBJ2-7
TGTGCCAGCTCCACTAGCGGGAGTCTCAACGAGCAGTACTTC
CASSTSGSLNEQYF
>.|.|TRBV5-1|TRBJ1-1
TGCGCCAGCAGCTTGGGTAGGGCTTCGCAAGGGACTGAAGCTTTCTTT
CASSLGRASQGTEAFF
>once|.|TRBV12-3/TRBV12-4|TRBJ2-7
TGTGCCAGCAGTTTAGCCAGGCGCCAGGGTGAGCAGTACTTC
CASSLARRQGEQYF
>.|.|TRBV29-1|TRBJ1-2
TGCAGCGTTGTTGGGGGAGCCTATGGCTACACCTTC
CSVVGGAYGYTF
>.|TRBD2|TRBV6-2/TRBV6-3|TRBJ2-3
TGTGCCAGCATCATGGGGGGACTAGCGGGACCCGACACGCAGTATTTT
CASIMGGLAGPDTQYF
>.|TRBD2|TRBV7-3|TRBJ2-5
TGTGCCAGCAGCCCTCTAGCGGGCATACAAGAGACCCAGTACTTC
CASSPLAGIQETQYF
>once|.|TRBV12-3/TRBV12-4|TRBJ1-1
TGTGCCAGCAGCACAGGGAACCTGAACACTGAAGCTTTCTTT
CASSTGNLNTEAFF
>.|.|TRBV28|TRBJ2-1
TGTGCCAGCAGTCCCCTGCGGGATGGGTACAATGAGCAGTTCTTC
CASSPLRDGYNEQFF
>.|TRBD1|TRBV7-8|TRBJ2-1
TGTGCCAGCAGCTCAAGGACAGGGGTCCGCTACAATGAGCAGTTCTTC
CASSSRTGVRYNEQFF
>.|TRBD1|TRBV15|TRBJ2-7
TGTGCCACCAGCAGAGATACAGGGGCCTTCGAGCAGTACTTC
CATSRDTGAFEQYF
>once|.|TRBV2|TRBJ2-6
TGTGCCAGCAGTGATACAGGGTCGGGGGCCAACGTCCTGACTTTC
CASSDTGSGANVLTF
>.|.|TRBV12-3/TRBV12-4|TRBJ1-1
TGTGCCAGCAGTCCAAGCTGGGGGAGAACGAACACTGAAGCTTTCTTT
CASSPSWGRTNTEAFF
>.|.|TRBV6-5|TRBJ2-7
TGTGCCAGCAGCCCCTGGGGGGGCCTTTCCTACGAGCAGTACTTC
CASSPWGGLSYEQYF
>.|.|TRBV4-2|TRBJ1-1
TGTGCCAGCGCTAACCTGGGTGAAGAAGCTTTCTTT
CASANLGEEAFF
>.|.|TRBV7-2|TRBJ1-6
TGTGCCAGCAGCTCTCAGGGTATCCTCTATAATTCACCCCTCCACTTT
CASSSQGILYNSPLHF
>.|TRBD1|TRBV2|TRBJ2-6
TGTGCCAGCAGAATTGACAGGGCGGGGGCCAACGTCCTGACTTTC
CASRIDRAGANVLTF
>.|.|TRBV4-2|TRBJ2-1
TGTGCCAGCAGCCTGCTTCTTAGCGGCAGCTCCTACAATGAGCAGTTCTTC
CASSLLLSGSSYNEQFF
>.|.|TRBV7-2|TRBJ1-1
TGTGCCAGCAGCTTAAAGCAGGGAAGGAACACTGAAGCTTTCTTT
CASSLKQGRNTEAFF
>.|.|TRBV25-1|TRBJ1-2
TGTGCCAGCAGTGAGCCCTCCTATGGCTACACCTTC
CASSEPSYGYTF
>.|TRBD2|TRBV5-4|TRBJ2-1
TGTGCCAGCAGGCAGACTAGCGGGAGGAATGAGCAGTTCTTC
CASRQTSGRNEQFF
>.|TRBD1|TRBV24-1|TRBJ1-5
TGTGCCACCAGTGGGGCCAGCCAGACAGGGACGCTTAGCAATCAGCCCCAGCATTTT
CATSGASQTGTLSNQPQHF
>once|TRBD2|TRBV6-2/TRBV6-3|TRBJ2-1
TGTGCCAGCGACCTAGCGGGAGGGCGGAATGAGCAGTTCTTC
CASDLAGGRNEQFF